The clone carrying this TCR beta chain was recorded a few times. Its target is unknown. CDR1 is SGHTA, CDR2 FQGNSA, per germline. Between the trimmed V and J ends, which lost 3 bases and 5 bases, there was a span of 22 bases. This CDR3 has 17 residues. They built TCR cDNA with 5'RACE template switching, a step that put in a universal primer site and UMIs. TCRdb passed the 5' RACE reads through MiXCR, listing each CDR3 protein once. This table holds fewer than 650,000 distinct CDR3 sequences, just over 20% found once. These data belong to a study of T cells after yellow fever vaccination. The study's findings and limits: By day 5 rather than day 15, the secondary response had peaked, though it was weaker. Booster samples showed a return of most primary-vaccination clones (approximately 95% CD4, 80% to 90% CD8).

This receptor was obtained from a man younger than 35 who received the YFV17D yellow fever vaccine. This chain links TRBV7-2 with TRBJ1-2, with D unresolved. The sequencing used PBMCs, collected approximately 22 days after the first yellow fever vaccination. The CDR3 bases are TGTGCCAGCAGCTTCGGGCTAGGACGCCCGACGGAATATGGCTACACCTTC. This codes for CASSFGLGRPTEYGYTF. The whole variable domain, filled in from reference TRBV7-2 and TRBJ1-2, reads GAGVSQSPSNKVTEKGKDVELRCDPISGHTALYWYRQSLGQGLEFLIYFQGNSAPDKSGLPSDRFSAERTGGSVSTLTIQRTQQEDSAVYLCASSFGLGRPTEYGYTFGSGTRLTVV.